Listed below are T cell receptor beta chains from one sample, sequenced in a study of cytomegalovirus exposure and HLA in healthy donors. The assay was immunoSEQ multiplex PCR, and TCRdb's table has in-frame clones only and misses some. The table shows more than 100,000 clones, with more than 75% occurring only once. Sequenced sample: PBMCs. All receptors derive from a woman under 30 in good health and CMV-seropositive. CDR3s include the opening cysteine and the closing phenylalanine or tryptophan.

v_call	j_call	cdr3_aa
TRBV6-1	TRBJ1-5	CASSEAEGQGNQPQHF
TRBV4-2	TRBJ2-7	CASSQPGLRDGVYEQYF
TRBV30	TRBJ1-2	CAWSLEGAGGYTF
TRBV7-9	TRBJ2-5	CASSLVRDREMETQYF
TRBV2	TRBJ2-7	CASSDRGYEQYF
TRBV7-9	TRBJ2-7	CASSHGLAGPSYEQYF
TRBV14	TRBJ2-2	CASRPTSGVTGELFF
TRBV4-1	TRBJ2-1	CASSQVLAGTNEQFF
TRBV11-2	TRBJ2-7	CASSLLAGGAAAYEQYF
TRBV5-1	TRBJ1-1	CASRPPGQKMNTEAFF
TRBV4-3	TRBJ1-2	CASSQDGQLGGNGGYTF
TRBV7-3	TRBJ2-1	CASSRVGGNEQFF
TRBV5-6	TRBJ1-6	CASSSLQSSYNSPLHF
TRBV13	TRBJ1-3	CASSLEPLTGARRNTIYF
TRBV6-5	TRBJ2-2	CASSRLRVRAGELFF
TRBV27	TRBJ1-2	CASSSRRGGYTF
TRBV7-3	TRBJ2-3	CASSPGTVVTDTQYF
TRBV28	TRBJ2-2	CASSDPGNGRWTGELFF
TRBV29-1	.	CSAQPGQGYEQYF
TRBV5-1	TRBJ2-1	CASSAGADEQFF
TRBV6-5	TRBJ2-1	CASSPSQGNEQFF
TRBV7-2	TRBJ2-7	CASSQQGVPYEQYF
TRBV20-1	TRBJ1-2	CSARENYGYTF
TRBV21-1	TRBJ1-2	CASSKETDSNYGYTF
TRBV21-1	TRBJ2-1	CASSKGNSPSSYNEQFF
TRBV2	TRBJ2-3	CASSEIPSIADTQYF
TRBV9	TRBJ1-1	CASSVVVGGMNTEAFF
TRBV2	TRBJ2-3	CASMDRGFLSSDTQYF
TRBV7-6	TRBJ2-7	CASSLGGEMLYEQYF
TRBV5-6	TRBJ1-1	CASSSRVPRTEAFF
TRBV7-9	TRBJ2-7	CASSYRTYEQYF
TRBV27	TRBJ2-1	CASSPLGLDYNEQFF
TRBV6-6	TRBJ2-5	CASSYSRGGETQYF
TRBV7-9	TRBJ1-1	CASSSGLRRAFF
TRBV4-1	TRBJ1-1	CASSQERRGNTEAFF
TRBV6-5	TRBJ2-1	CASRTRGLEQFF
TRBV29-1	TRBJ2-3	CSGATSADTQYF
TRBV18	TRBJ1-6	CASSPGQAQDSPLHF
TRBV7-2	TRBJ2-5	CASSLGGEWQETQYF
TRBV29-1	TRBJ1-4	CSVAKDSNEKLFF
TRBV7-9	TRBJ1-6	CASSSTGGYSPLHF
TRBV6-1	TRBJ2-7	CASSGSGTYEQYF
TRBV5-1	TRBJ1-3	CASSLRQGTLSSGNTIYF
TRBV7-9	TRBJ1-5	CASSLPPLGKRNQPQHF
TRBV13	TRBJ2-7	CASSLSSGGYRVYEQYF
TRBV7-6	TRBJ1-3	CASSFFSVLRSGGNTIYF
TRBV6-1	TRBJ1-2	CASSEGRIYGYTF
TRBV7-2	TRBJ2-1	CASRGLAGSANEQFF
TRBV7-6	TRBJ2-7	CASSLNGLGGVGEQYF
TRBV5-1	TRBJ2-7	CASSLAPRSYEQYF
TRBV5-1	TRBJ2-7	CASSLVLAGVYEQYF
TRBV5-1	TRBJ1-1	CASSLAGTGGRPTEAFF
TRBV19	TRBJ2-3	CASSFTITDTQYF
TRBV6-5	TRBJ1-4	CASSLGQGGGKLFF